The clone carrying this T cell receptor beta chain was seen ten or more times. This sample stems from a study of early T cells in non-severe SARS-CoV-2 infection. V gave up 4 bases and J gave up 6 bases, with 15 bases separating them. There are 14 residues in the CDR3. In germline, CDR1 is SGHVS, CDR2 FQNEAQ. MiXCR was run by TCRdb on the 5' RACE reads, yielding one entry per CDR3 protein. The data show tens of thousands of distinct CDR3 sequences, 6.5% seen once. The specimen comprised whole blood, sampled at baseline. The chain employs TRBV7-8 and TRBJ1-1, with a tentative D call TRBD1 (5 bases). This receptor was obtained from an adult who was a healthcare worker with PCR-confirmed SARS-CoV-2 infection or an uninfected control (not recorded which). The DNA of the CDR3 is TGTGCCAGCAGCTCCGGGGGTATGGGACCTGAAGCTTTCTTT. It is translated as CASSSGGMGPEAFF.